Sequencing of this T cell receptor (beta chain) was carried out in a study of T cell responses to AZD1222 COVID-19 vaccine. Study conclusions and caveats: Seropositivity was recorded at baseline in only a handful of AZD1222 recipients. White British ancestry dominated among donors, who included more females, and clonal diversity was possibly underestimated. Per reports, nearly half of all spike-specific TCRs target regions that are unmutated in variants.

Germline lookup yields CDR1 MRHNA and CDR2 SNTAGT. The CDR3 loop spans 16 amino acids. Germline trimming cut 4 bases from V and 0 bases from J; bases unmatched to any gene: 5. A remark on this clone: Its specificity is not known.

Generated by immunoSEQ multiplex PCR, the TCRdb table keeps only in-frame clones and is missing some. Of 75,000 to 90,000 clones in the sample, 80% to 95% were seen once. This sequence joins TRBV6-4 and TRBJ2-2; TRBD2 aligns across 7 bases. The sequences come from peripheral blood, collected 28 days after the second AZD1222 dose. The sequence was obtained from an adult who received the AZD1222 COVID-19 vaccine. The CDR3: CASSALGGTNTGELFF. In nucleotides, the CDR3 is TGTGCCAGCAGTGCTCTGGGGGGGACGAACACCGGGGAGCTGTTTTTT.